Reported below is one TCR beta chain. Its antigen remains unidentified. Blood samples were obtained at baseline, cycle 4 day 1, and cycle 7 day 1. The source of the sample is a study of OX40 agonist ivuxolimab in advanced cancers. The wider study: Past anti-PD-1, anti-PD-L1 or anti-CTLA-4 therapy was accepted, and 40% to 50% had received some.

Overall study results and limits: The investigators did not determine what antigen specificity the expanded peripheral T cells had.

Method: immunoSEQ multiplex PCR; TCRdb's copy keeps in-frame clones and lacks some. This sample yields approximately 82,000 clones, of which more than 70% are seen a single time; approximately 6.5% belongs to the top ten. The input for sequencing was CD4+ or CD8+ T cells sorted from blood, taken in a trial of the OX40 agonist ivuxolimab. The origin of this receptor is an adult with an advanced solid tumor such as melanoma, head and neck, liver or kidney cancer.

The CDR3 nucleotides are TGTGCCAGCAGCCAGGGATCTGGCAGGCTGGGGAATGAGCAGTTCTTC. Its translation: CASSQGSGRLGNEQFF. The chain carries TRBV14 and TRBJ2-1, with D unresolved. V dropped 3 bases and J dropped 7 bases, with 19 bases sitting between them. In germline, CDR1 is SGHDN, CDR2 FVKESK. CDR3 size: 16 residues.